The sequence of this T cell receptor (beta chain) was determined in a study of molecular identifiers for immune sequencing clone quantification (dated by TCRdb to 2016 to 2019). In terms of the full investigation: For a replicate experiment, RNA from around 20,000 or 100,000 naive CD8 T cells was divided into five aliquots, of which four were sequenced. This methods study benchmarked molecular-identifier clustering-based TCR repertoire sequencing (MIDCIRS) and TCR RNA copy counting, using CD8 T cells to do so. Paper-wide results and their limitations: In CMV-specific effector cells, clones with more than 20 RNA copies accounted for over 99% of molecules, whereas in naive cells such clones accounted for under 1%. Modeling gave about three recovered TCR RNA copies per cell versus 8 to 10 by digital PCR, implying around 30% capture efficiency. Spiked-in Jurkat TCR RNA (around 9 copies' worth), which is not part of the donor repertoire, was contained in the naive libraries. Even against a background of one million naive CD8 T cells, spiked-in Jurkat TCR RNA amounting to a single cell's worth was reported to be detectable. Highly expanded clone sizes could be underestimated if identical TCR molecules share a barcode. Without barcode sub-clustering, chimeric consensus sequences inflated TCR diversity; chimeras reached as high as 47%.

Libraries of naive CD8 T cells were built from anywhere between about 20,000 and 1,000,000 sorted cells, with 10%, 30% or 50% of the purified RNA used. Naive CD8 T cells, defined as CD8+CD4-CCR7+CD45RA+, were FACS-sorted into RLT Plus buffer on a BD FACSAria II. Detection sensitivity was tested by spiking Jurkat RNA equal to fewer than twelve TCR copies' worth into samples containing roughly 18,000-1,000,000 naive CD8 T cells. Enrichment of CD8 T cells was done with RosetteSep CD8+ T Cell Enrichment Cocktail plus Ficoll-Paque, and ACK red cell lysis came afterward. Relative to germline, V is missing 3 bases and J is missing 0 bases, with 7 bases of the junction outside any gene match. Spanning cysteine to phenylalanine, the CDR3 consists of 17 amino acids. Kept here is only the CDR3 DNA, which spans 51 bases and is read in frame from base 1. Per the germline V gene (reference sequence), MNHEY is the CDR1 and SMNVEV is the CDR2.

This clonotype was recorded a few times. Its antigen has not been determined. Base qualities are not recorded, but no much larger clone differs from it by a single base. The method behind the library was PCR. Sequenced on an Illumina HiSeq 4000. Bulk TCR libraries were prepared as previously described, using TCR primers listed in Table S5. Total RNA was purified with the Qiagen AllPrep DNA/RNA kit. Before analysis, reads from multiple sequencing runs of one library were combined. Per the authors' processing: Only reads with exact TCR constant sequence were kept, trimmed to 150 nt, and grouped by their 12-nt molecular barcodes. Reads within each barcode group were sub-clustered using a 15% Levenshtein threshold, and quality-weighted consensus sequences were constructed for each RNA molecule. Non-functional sequences were discarded, and so were lower-count sequences lying one edit away from another sequence. Based on fitting two negative binomial distributions, any barcode sub-cluster with under 20% of the maximum read count was discarded. The raw public data were reprocessed by TCRdb itself: fastp quality trimming at Q25, MiXCR clonotype calling, in-frame beta chains only. For every CDR3 protein sequence, its rows merge into one entry that carries the most common genes and DNA. These V and J calls derive from TCRdb rather than the authors' analysis. The table for this sample lists more than 300,000 distinct CDR3 sequences; 20% to 25% of them were counted only once. Of the sample, about 0.81% falls within the top ten clones.

The sample consisted of naive CD8+ T cells from blood, with Jurkat cell RNA spiked in. The sample's cell subset or site, from its label and the paper: FACS-sorted CD8+CD4-CCR7+CD45RA+ naive T cells. Recombination linked TRBV27 to TRBJ2-3; TRBD2 aligns with 9 central bases. This receptor was identified in a human donor in good health. Some libraries in this study had Jurkat cell RNA spiked in. CDR3 loop: CASSFGLAGPSTDTQYF. Here is the DNA: TGTGCCAGCAGTTTTGGGCTAGCGGGGCCTAGCACAGATACGCAGTATTTT.